This T cell receptor (beta chain) is drawn from a study of early T cells in non-severe SARS-CoV-2 infection. V was pared by 4 bases and J by 4 bases, with 7 bases between. The CDR3 loop spans 12 amino acids. Germline V gene sequence: CDR1 SGHRS, CDR2 YFSETQ. Attachment of unique molecular identifiers to individual cDNA molecules was performed. TCRdb re-analysed the 5' RACE reads in MiXCR, keeping a single row per CDR3 protein. The sample lists under 60,000 distinct CDR3 sequences, less than 9.5% occurring once. This chain uses TRBV5-1 with TRBJ2-3; unclear D gene. The receptor was isolated from an adult who was a healthcare worker with PCR-confirmed SARS-CoV-2 infection or an uninfected control (not recorded which). Sequences were derived from whole blood, sampled at baseline. The DNA of the CDR3 is TGCGCCAGCAGCCGAAAGGCAGATACGCAGTATTTT. Residues: CASSRKADTQYF.